What follows are 13 T cell receptor beta chains derived from one specimen sequenced in a study of monozygotic twins with inflammatory bowel disease. TCRdb re-called the 5' RACE reads; one entry per CDR3 protein, DNA not given. This listing includes some 200,000 distinct CDR3 sequences. The sample was blood. The receptors stem from a human donor with ulcerative colitis or Crohn's disease, or a healthy co-twin of an affected twin (not recorded which).

The gene calls are TRBV7-9 and TRBJ1-4. The CDR3 has 15 amino acids. Germline lookup yields CDR1 SEHNR and CDR2 FQNEAQ (reference sequence). The CDR3 loop reads CASSLDTANNEKLFF.

The chain joins TRBV6-2 or TRBV6-3 to TRBJ2-5; the D call of TRBD2 rests on TCRdb alone, since no DNA is present to check it. Germline V gene sequence: CDR1 MNHEY, CDR2 SVGEGT. The CDR3 runs 20 residues. The CDR3 is CASSIPSAASGSIIIETQYF.

V usage is TRBV4-1 and J usage is TRBJ2-1; TCRdb gives TRBD1 as the D gene, but with no DNA this cannot be confirmed. Germline values: CDR1 MGHRA, CDR2 YSYEKL. The CDR3 contains 14 residues. Here the CDR3 reads CASSPLGAYNEQFF.

The rearrangement links TRBV4-1 to TRBJ2-7; without DNA, the TCRdb call of TRBD1 cannot be checked. CDR3 length: 13 residues. In germline, CDR1 is MGHRA, CDR2 YSYEKL. CDR3: CASSRSQGDEQYF.

The chain employs TRBV5-1 and TRBJ1-3. The CDR3 is 15 residues long. Germline assignment: CDR1 SGHRS and CDR2 YFSETQ. The CDR3: CASSLGPEAGNTIYF.

This chain links TRBV27 with TRBJ2-5. CDR3 length equals 11 residues. Looked up from germline, CDR1 is MNHEY and CDR2 is SMNVEV (reference sequence). The CDR3 sequence: CASSHQETQYF.

V and J are TRBV5-1 and TRBJ1-1. The CDR3 is made up of 14 amino acids. Per the germline V gene, CDR1 is SGHRS and CDR2 is YFSETQ. This chain's CDR3 is CASSLHSGNTEAFF. The full variable domain, with the rest looked up from reference TRBV5-1 and TRBJ1-1, is KAGVTQTPRYLIKTRGQQVTLSCSPISGHRSVSWYQQTPGQGLQFLFEYFSETQRNKGNFPGRFSGRQFSNSRSEMNVSTLELGDSALYLCASSLHSGNTEAFFGQGTRLTVV.

This chain connects TRBV4-3 to TRBJ2-1; TCRdb's D call of TRBD2 is untestable without DNA. The CDR3 has 19 amino acids. Germline V gives CDR1 LGHNA, CDR2 YSLEER. The CDR3 spells CASSQEGDSGMSSYNEQFF.

The chain recombines TRBV7-3 with TRBJ1-3; TCRdb designates TRBD1, a call that cannot be tested without DNA. The CDR3 sequence is 14 residues long. Germline CDR1 reads SGHTA; CDR2 reads FQGTGA. This CDR3 is CASSLGGAGNTIYF.

The chain couples TRBV7-9 to TRBJ1-1; TCRdb's assignment of TRBD1 cannot be checked, as there is no DNA. The germline CDR1 and CDR2 sequences are SEHNR and FQNEAQ (reference sequence). The CDR3 totals 15 residues. This CDR3 is CASSYRSLMNTEAFF.

This rearrangement joins TRBV6-1 to TRBJ2-5; absent DNA, TCRdb's TRBD2 call cannot be checked. Germline V lookup: CDR1 MNHNS, CDR2 SASEGT. This CDR3 has 16 amino acids. CDR3 amino acids: CASRSAPGGGQETQYF.

CDR3 sequence reads: CASSDVTGPNPETQYF. This chain uses TRBV4-1 with TRBJ2-5; as DNA is missing, the TRBD2 call by TCRdb cannot be tested. This CDR3 spans 16 amino acids. Per the germline V gene, CDR1 is MGHRA and CDR2 is YSYEKL.

The chain recombines TRBV7-3 with TRBJ1-1; TCRdb outputs TRBD1, but without DNA this stays unchecked. The CDR3 runs to 13 residues. The germline gives CDR1 SGHTA, CDR2 FQGTGA. Here the CDR3 reads CASSLDRAGLAFF.